This entry lists 7 T cell receptor beta chains sequenced from one sample in a study of OX40 agonist ivuxolimab in advanced cancers. The data were produced by immunoSEQ multiplex PCR, yet TCRdb's version contains in-frame clones alone and is incomplete. The sample yields about 72,000 clones, 87% seen once. The material sequenced was CD4+ or CD8+ T cells sorted from blood, taken in a trial of the OX40 agonist ivuxolimab. The receptors come from an adult with an advanced solid tumor such as melanoma, head and neck, liver or kidney cancer.

The rearrangement uses TRBV5-6 and TRBJ2-3; D ambiguous. Germline V lookup: CDR1 SGHDT, CDR2 YYEEEE. CDR3 size: 15 residues. Trimming left V 1 base short and J 0 bases short, with 9 bases between. CDR3 sequence: CASSLLTDSTDTQYF. CDR3 nucleotides: TGTGCCAGCAGCTTGTTGACGGATAGCACAGATACGCAGTATTTT.

Turning to this clone: Compared with germline, one end of the junction differs, possibly owing to a read error. For the CDR3, the DNA is TGTGCCAGCAGCTCACAAGCGGGTTCTTGGGACTTC. Amino acid sequence: CASSSQAGSWDF. The chain uses TRBV9 and TRBJ2-7; D possibly corresponds to TRBD2 (6 bases). The CDR3 has 12 amino acids. CDR1 is SGDLS, CDR2 YYNGEE, per germline.

The rearrangement joins TRBV10-2 to TRBJ1-6, with D tentatively TRBD1 (5 bases). Germline V gives CDR1 WSHSY, CDR2 SAAADI. V was clipped by 1 base and J by 10 bases, with 17 bases between them. The CDR3 is 16 residues long. CDR3 nucleotide sequence: TGCGCCAGCAGTGAGTTTCGGGGGAATTGGCGATCACCCCTCCACTTT. Its protein product is CASSEFRGNWRSPLHF.

The CDR3 is CASSPGQLYEQYF. CDR3 coding DNA: TGTGCCAGCTCGCCGGGACAACTCTACGAGCAGTACTTC. The V and J genes are TRBV18 and TRBJ2-7, with a weak D call TRBD1 (6 bases). Germline V gives CDR1 KGHSH, CDR2 LQKENI. The CDR3 contains 13 residues. The V and J ends lost 6 bases and 3 bases respectively, with 12 bases between them. The full variable domain, with the rest looked up from reference TRBV18 and TRBJ2-7, is NAGVMQNPRHLVRRRGQEARLRCSPMKGHSHVYWYRQLPEEGLKFMVYLQKENIIDESGMPKERFSAEFPKEGPSILRIQQVVRGDSAAYFCASSPGQLYEQYFGPGTRLTVT.

Here the CDR3 DNA reads TGTGCCAGTAGAGGGGCAACCGAGCAGTACTTC. Translating it yields CASRGATEQYF. The chain joins TRBV19 to TRBJ2-7, with D possibly matching TRBD1 (5 bases). V was cut by 6 bases and J by 6 bases, with 9 bases left in between. CDR3 size: 11 residues. The germline V gene has CDR1 LNHDA and CDR2 SQIVND (reference sequence).

This chain uses TRBV7-3 with TRBJ2-7; D not certain. Germline CDR1 and CDR2: SGHTA and FQGTGA. V lost 5 bases, J lost 2 bases, and 16 bases lay in between. The CDR3 is made up of 15 amino acids. The CDR3 region has the DNA TGTGCCAGCAGCCCCCGCCCTGGCAGGACCTACGAGCAGTACTTC. This encodes CASSPRPGRTYEQYF.

The gene calls are TRBV19 and TRBJ1-5; TRBD1 matches 7 bases. Trimming removed 9 bases from V and 6 bases from J; junction bases left unmatched: 8. CDR1 is LNHDA and CDR2 is SQIVND in the germline V gene (reference sequence). The CDR3 spans 13 residues. The CDR3 protein is CASRDREGQPQHF. The CDR3 DNA reads as TGTGCCAGCAGAGACAGGGAAGGTCAGCCCCAGCATTTT.